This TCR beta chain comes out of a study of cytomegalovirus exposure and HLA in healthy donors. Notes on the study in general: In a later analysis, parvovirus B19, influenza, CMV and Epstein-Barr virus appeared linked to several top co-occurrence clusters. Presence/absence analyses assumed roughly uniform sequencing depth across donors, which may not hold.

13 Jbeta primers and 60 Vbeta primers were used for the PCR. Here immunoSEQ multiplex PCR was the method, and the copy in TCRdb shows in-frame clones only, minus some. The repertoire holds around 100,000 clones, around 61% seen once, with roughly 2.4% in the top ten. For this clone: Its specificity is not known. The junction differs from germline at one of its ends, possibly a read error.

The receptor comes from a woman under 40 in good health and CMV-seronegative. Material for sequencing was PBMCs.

This chain's CDR3 is CAISEGLAGSTDAQYF. In nucleotides, the CDR3 is TGTGCCATCAGTGAAGGGCTAGCGGGGTCCACAGATGCGCAGTATTTT. The rearrangement joins TRBV10-3 to TRBJ2-3, with TRBD2 identical over 9 bases. The CDR3 runs to 16 residues. The V gene's germline CDR1 is ENHRY and CDR2 SYGVKD.